This T cell receptor (beta chain) was sequenced for a study of post-analysis software for immune sequencing data. This clonotype was counted a few times. Its specificity is unknown. Points from the study as a whole: Relative to controls, patients had a handful of TRBV segments at higher frequency, with TRBV5-6, TRBV5-1 and TRBV20-1 among these.

Unique molecular identifiers were built into the TCR beta cDNA libraries. TCRdb re-analysed the PCR reads in MiXCR, keeping a single row per CDR3 protein. The data contain a few hundred thousand distinct CDR3 sequences, roughly 45% of them seen just once; the ten biggest clones take up about 12%. V lost 0 bases, J lost 6 bases, and 7 bases lay in between. This CDR3 has 13 residues. CDR1 and CDR2 (germline): SGDLS, YYNGEE. The receptor's source is a girl aged 10 to 17 with multiple sclerosis. The chain recombines TRBV9 with TRBJ2-1; no clear D gene. The specimen was blood. CDR3 nucleotide sequence: TGTGCCAGCAGCGTAGAGTGGGGCAATGAGCAGTTCTTC. It specifies CASSVEWGNEQFF.